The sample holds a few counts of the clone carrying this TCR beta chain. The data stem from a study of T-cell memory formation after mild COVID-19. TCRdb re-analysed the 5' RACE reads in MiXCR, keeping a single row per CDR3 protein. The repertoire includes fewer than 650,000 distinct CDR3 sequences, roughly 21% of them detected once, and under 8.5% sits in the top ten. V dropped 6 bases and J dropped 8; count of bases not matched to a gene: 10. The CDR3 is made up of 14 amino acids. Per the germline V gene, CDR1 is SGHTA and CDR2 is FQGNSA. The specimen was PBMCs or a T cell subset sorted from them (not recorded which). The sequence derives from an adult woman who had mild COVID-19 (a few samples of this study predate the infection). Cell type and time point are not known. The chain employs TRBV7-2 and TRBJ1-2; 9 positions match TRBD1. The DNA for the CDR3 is TGTGCCAGCAGAGAGGGGACAGGGCAGCGGGGCTACACCTTC. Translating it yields CASREGTGQRGYTF.